The source of this T cell receptor beta chain is a study of cytomegalovirus exposure and HLA in healthy donors. Trimming stripped 6 bases from V and 7 bases from J, with 19 bases between. The germline V gene has CDR1 MNHEY and CDR2 SMNVEV (reference sequence). This CDR3 has 15 residues. The study's findings and limits: First-cohort TCR clusters were later found to tend to co-occur in the roughly 130 validation repertoires.

On this clone itself: Its antigen is still unknown.

The method was immunoSEQ multiplex PCR; TCRdb's version includes in-frame clones alone and lacks a portion of them. The data contain 150,000 to 200,000 clones, 84% of them singletons. The sample comprised PBMCs. This receptor was taken from a young man in good health and CMV-seropositive. The J gene is TRBJ2-1, the V gene TRBV27; no firm D call. The CDR3 coding sequence is TGTGCCAGCAGATTCACTTCCATCGGGTCAAATGAGCAGTTCTTC. This translates into CASRFTSIGSNEQFF.